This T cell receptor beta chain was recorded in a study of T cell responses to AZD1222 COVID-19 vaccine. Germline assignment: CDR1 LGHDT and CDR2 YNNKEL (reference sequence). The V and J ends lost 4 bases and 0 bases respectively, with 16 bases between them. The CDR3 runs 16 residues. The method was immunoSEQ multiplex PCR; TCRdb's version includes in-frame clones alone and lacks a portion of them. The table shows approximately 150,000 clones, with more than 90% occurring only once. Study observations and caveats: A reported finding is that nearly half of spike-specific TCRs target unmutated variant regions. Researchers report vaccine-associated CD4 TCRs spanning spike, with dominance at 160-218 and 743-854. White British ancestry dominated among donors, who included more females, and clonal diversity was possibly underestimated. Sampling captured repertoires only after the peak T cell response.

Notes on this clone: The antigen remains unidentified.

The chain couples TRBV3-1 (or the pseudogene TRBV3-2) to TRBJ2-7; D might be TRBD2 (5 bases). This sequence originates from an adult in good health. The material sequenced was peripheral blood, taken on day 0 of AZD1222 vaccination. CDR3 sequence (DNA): TGTGCCAGCAGCCGAATGAGGGTTGCGGTCTCCTACGAGCAGTACTTC. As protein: CASSRMRVAVSYEQYF.